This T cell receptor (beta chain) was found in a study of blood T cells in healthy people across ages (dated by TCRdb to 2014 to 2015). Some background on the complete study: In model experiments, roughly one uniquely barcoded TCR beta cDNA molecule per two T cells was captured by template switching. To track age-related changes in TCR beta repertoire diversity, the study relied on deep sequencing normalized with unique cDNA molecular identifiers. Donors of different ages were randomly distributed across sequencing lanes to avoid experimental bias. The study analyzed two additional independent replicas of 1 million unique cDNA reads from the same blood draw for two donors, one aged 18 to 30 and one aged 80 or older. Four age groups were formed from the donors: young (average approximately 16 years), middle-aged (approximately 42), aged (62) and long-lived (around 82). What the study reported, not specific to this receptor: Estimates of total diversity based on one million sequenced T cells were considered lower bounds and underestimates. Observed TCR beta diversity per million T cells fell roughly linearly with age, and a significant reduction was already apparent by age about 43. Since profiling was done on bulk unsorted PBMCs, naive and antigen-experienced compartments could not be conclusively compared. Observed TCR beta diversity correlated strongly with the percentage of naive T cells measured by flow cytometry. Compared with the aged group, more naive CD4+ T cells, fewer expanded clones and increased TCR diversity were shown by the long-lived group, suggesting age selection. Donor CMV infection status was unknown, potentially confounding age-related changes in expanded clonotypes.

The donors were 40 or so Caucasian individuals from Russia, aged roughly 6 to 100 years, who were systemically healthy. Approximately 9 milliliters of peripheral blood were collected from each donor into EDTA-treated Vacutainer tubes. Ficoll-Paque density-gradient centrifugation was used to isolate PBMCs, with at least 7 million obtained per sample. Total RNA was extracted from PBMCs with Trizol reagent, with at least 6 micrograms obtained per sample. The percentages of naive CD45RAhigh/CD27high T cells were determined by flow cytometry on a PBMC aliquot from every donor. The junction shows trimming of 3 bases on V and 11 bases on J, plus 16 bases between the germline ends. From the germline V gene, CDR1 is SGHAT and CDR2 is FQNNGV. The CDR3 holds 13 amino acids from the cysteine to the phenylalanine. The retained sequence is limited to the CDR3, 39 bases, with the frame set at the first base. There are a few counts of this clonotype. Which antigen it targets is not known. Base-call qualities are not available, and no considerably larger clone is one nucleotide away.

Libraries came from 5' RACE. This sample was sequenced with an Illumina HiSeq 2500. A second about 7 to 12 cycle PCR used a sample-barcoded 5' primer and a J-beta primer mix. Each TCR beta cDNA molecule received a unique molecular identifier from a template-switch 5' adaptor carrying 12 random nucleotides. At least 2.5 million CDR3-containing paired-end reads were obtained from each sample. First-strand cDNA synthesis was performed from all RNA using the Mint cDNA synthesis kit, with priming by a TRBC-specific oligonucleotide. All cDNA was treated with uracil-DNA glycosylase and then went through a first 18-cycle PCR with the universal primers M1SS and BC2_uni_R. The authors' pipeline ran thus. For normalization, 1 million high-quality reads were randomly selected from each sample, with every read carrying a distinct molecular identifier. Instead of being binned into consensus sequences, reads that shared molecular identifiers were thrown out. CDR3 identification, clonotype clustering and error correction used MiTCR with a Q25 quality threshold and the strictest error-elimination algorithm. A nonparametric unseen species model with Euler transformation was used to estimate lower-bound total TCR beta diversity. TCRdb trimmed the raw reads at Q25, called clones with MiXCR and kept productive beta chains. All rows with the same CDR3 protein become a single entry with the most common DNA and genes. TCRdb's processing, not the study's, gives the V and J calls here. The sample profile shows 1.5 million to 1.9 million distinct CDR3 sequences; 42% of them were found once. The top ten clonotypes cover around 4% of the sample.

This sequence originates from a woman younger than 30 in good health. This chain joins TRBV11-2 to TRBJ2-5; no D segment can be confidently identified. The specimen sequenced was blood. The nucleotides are TGTGCCAGCAGCTTCGGAGATTACAATGAGCAGTACTTC. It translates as CASSFGDYNEQYF. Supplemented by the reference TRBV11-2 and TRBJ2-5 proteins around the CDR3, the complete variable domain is EAGVAQSPRYKIIEKRQSVAFWCNPISGHATLYWYQQILGQGPKLLIQFQNNGVVDDSQLPKDRFSAERLKGVDSTLKIQPAKLEDSAVYLCASSFGDYNEQYFGPGTRLLVL.